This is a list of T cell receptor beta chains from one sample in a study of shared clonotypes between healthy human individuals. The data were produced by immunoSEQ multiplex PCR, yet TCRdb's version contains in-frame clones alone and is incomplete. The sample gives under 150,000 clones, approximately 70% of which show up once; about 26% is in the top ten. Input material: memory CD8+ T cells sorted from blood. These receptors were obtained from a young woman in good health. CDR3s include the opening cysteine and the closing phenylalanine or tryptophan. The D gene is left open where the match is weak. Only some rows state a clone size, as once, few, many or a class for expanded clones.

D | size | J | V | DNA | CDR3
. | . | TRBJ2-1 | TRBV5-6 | TGTGCCAGCAGCTTGTGGGAAGGTCTATACAATGAGCAGTTCTTC | CASSLWEGLYNEQFF
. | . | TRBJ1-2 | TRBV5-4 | TGTGCCAGCAGCCTCGACAGCAACTATGGCTACACCTTC | CASSLDSNYGYTF
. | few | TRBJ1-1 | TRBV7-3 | TGTGCCAGCAGCTTAAATGGCAAGACGAACACTGAAGCTTTCTTT | CASSLNGKTNTEAFF
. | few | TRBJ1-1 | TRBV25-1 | TGTGCCAGCAGTGGGAAGTCGGGGGGTACTGAAGCTTTCTTT | CASSGKSGGTEAFF
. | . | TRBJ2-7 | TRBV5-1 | TGCGCCAGCAGCTTGTGGGCGATCGCCGGCTACGAGCAGTACTTC | CASSLWAIAGYEQYF
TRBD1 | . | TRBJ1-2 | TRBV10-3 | TGTGCCATCAGTGATTCGGGACAGGGCGGACATGGCTACACCTTC | CAISDSGQGGHGYTF
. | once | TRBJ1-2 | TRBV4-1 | TGCGCCAGCAGCCAAGTGAAGGGACAAAGCTACACCTTC | CASSQVKGQSYTF
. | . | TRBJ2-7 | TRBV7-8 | TGTGCCAGCAGCTATGGGAACAGCCTCAACGAGCAGTACTTC | CASSYGNSLNEQYF
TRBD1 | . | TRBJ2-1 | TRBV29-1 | TGCAGCGCTGACAGGGATGCCTACAATGAGCAGTTCTTC | CSADRDAYNEQFF
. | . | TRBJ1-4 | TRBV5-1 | TGCGCCAGCAGCTTGGCCAGAGGCGGCGGGAATGAAAAACTGTTTTTT | CASSLARGGGNEKLFF
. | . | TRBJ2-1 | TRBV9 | TGTGCCAGCACCCTTGACTCCGGGAGCTACAATGAGCAGTTCTTC | CASTLDSGSYNEQFF
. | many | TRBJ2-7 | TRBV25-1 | TGTGCCAGCAGTGAATCCGCAGGCGAGCAGTACTTC | CASSESAGEQYF
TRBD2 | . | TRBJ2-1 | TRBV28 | TGTGCCAGCAGTTTGCTAGCGGGAGGCCAGAGCTCCTACAATGAGCAGTTCTTC | CASSLLAGGQSSYNEQFF
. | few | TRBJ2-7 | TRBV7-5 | TGTGTCAGAACCGTACTAAGGGGGCCAACCTACGAGCAGTACTTC | CVRTVLRGPTYEQYF
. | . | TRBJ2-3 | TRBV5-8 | TGTGCCAGCAGCTTGCGCGCAGATACGCAGTATTTT | CASSLRADTQYF
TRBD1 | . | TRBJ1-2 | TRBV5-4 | TGTGCCGCCCGGGGGACAGCGCAAGGCTACACCTTC | CAARGTAQGYTF
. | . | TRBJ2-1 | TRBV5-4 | TGTGCCAGCAGCGTGGGTACCAATGAGCAGTTCTTC | CASSVGTNEQFF
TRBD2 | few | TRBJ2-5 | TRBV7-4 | TGTGCCAGCCTTTTACTAGCGGGAGGCCTTCGGGAAGAGACCCAGTACTTC | CASLLLAGGLREETQYF
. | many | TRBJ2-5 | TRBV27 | TGTGCCAGCAGTCCAGGGACGAGAGGGGAGACCCAGTACTTC | CASSPGTRGETQYF
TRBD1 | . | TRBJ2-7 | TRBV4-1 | TGCGCCAGCAGCCACGGGGGTCAGGGACAGGGGGCTCGAGAGCAGTACTTC | CASSHGGQGQGAREQYF
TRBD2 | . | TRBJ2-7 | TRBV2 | TGTGCCAGCAAGGCTAGCGGGAGATACGAGCAGTACTTC | CASKASGRYEQYF
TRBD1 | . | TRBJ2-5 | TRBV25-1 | TGTGCCAGCAGTGCACAGGGGGCGAAAGAGACCCAGTACTTC | CASSAQGAKETQYF
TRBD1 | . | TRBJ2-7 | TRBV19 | TGTGCCAGTAGTATAAGAGACAGGGCCTACGAGCAGTACTTC | CASSIRDRAYEQYF
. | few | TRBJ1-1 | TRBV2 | TGTGCCAGCAACGCTCAGGGGTCGAACACTGAAGCTTTCTTT | CASNAQGSNTEAFF
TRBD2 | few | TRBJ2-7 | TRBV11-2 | TGTGCCAGCAGCCGCTGGACTAGCGGGAGCCACGAGCAGTACTTC | CASSRWTSGSHEQYF
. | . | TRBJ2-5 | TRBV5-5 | TGTGCCAGCAGCCTAATATCAGGGAATAAGAGAGAGACCCAGTACTTC | CASSLISGNKRETQYF
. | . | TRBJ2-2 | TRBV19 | TGTGCCAGTAGCACAGGAATCACCGGGGAGCTGTTTTTT | CASSTGITGELFF
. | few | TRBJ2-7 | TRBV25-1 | TGTGCCAGCAAAGGGCTCCACTCCTACGAGCAGTACTTC | CASKGLHSYEQYF
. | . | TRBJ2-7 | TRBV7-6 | TGTGCCAGCAGCTTAGTCATCAACGAGCAGTACTTC | CASSLVINEQYF
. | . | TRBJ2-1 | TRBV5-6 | TGTGCCAGCAGCTTGGTTGACGGAAATGAGCAGTTCTTC | CASSLVDGNEQFF
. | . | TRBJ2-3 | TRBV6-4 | TGTGCCAGCAGTGACTCCGGGGACGCAGATACGCAGTATTTT | CASSDSGDADTQYF
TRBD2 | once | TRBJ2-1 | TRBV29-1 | TGCAGCGTTGTGGGACTAGCGGGGCAGTTCTTC | CSVVGLAGQFF
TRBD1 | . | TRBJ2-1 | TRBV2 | TGTGCCAGCAGGATCTTAGGGACAGGGAAGAATGAGCAGTTCTTC | CASRILGTGKNEQFF
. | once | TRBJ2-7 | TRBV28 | TGTGCCAGCAGTTTGTTCGGGGGCTATGAGCAGTACTTC | CASSLFGGYEQYF
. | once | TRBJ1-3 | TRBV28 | TGTGCCAGCAGTTTCTACGGGGCCTCTGGAAACACCATATATTTT | CASSFYGASGNTIYF
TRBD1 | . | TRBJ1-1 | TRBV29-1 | TGCAGCGTTGAGGGACAGGGCGTTTCGGTAAACCCTGAAGCTTTCTTT | CSVEGQGVSVNPEAFF